Sequencing of this TCR beta chain was carried out in a study of memory CD4+ T cells and cytomegalovirus serostatus (dated by TCRdb to between 2017 and 2020). Describing the broader study: The cohort comprised about 35 healthy Belgian adults, 9 CMV seropositive and some 25 CMV seronegative. The study sequenced CD4+ memory TCRbeta repertoires of a Belgian cohort with known cytomegalovirus serostatus to replicate a published TCR-based CMV serostatus classifier.

With respect to this clone: Its antigen is still unknown. Nothing much larger sits one base from this clone, and base qualities are not available.

Single viable CD3+CD4+CD8-CD45RO+ cells were sorted as memory CD4+ T cells on a FACSAria II. To determine CMV serostatus, a Roche Elecsys assay was used that detects serum IgG against CMV pp150, pp28, p38 and p52. Following thawing, total CD4+ T cells were enriched through positive selection using CD4 magnetic microbeads. Samples originated from another study that specifically interrogated the CD4+ T cell memory repertoire. Following standard operating procedures, peripheral blood mononuclear cells were isolated and cryopreserved, while serum was kept at -80 degrees C. The staining used CD3-PerCP (BW264/56), CD4-APC (RPA-T4), CD45RO-PE (UCHT1) and CD8-Pacific Orange (3B5) antibodies, and Sytox blue was used to exclude non-viable cells. The paper as a whole reports these results and caveats: On the Belgian cohort, the classifier built on the original framework reached a median bootstrapped AUC of about 0.95, with a 95% CI of 0.76-1.00. For CMV serostatus prediction, a median bootstrapped AUC of 0.95 was reached with the original framework, and a median bootstrapped AUC of approximately 0.92 was reached with a US-trained random forest. Among the 150 to 200 previously reported CMV-associated TCRbeta sequences, approximately 67 showed up in the CD4+ memory repertoires, with each one found in between one and five individuals. Only CD4+CD45RO+ memory cells were sequenced, in contrast to the original study, in which naive and memory CD4+ and CD8+ populations were covered. The results were interpreted as suggesting that the CMV-associated TCR signature is largely present in the CD4+ memory repertoire.

CDR1 and CDR2, looked up from the germline V gene, are SQVTM and ANQGSEA. The CDR3 starts with the cysteine, ends with the phenylalanine, and has 12 residues. Left in the record is the CDR3 DNA by itself, 36 bases read in frame from the first base. Trimming costs V 3 bases and J 1 base, and their ends lie 4 bases apart. Genomic DNA was extracted from sorted cells with the Quick-DNA Microprep Kit. TCRbeta DNA was amplified with the immunoSEQ hsTCRbeta kit following the manufacturer's protocol. TCRbeta libraries were sequenced on an Illumina MiSeq instrument. The study's processing was this. After out-of-frame sequences were removed, 2 million to 2.5 million distinct TCRbeta sequences remained, averaging approximately 72,000 per individual. Each individual was scored according to the count of 164 previously reported CMV-associated TCRbeta sequences and the total productive distinct TCRbeta count. A beta-binomial model was reimplemented in Python, and scikit-learn random forests with default parameters were trained on US cohort data. Classifier performance on the Belgian cohort was summarized as median AUC with percentile confidence intervals over 10,000 bootstrap iterations. Sourced from immuneACCESS, this table was stored by TCRdb with only in-frame sequences that have V and J called. A share of the clones is absent; for the studies checked, an unresolved V gene accounts for under half, and the remainder has no known explanation. V and J calls and clone size are those listed in that table; D and trimming were worked out from the DNA. This sample lists tens of thousands of clones; 79% were detected once. The top ten clonotypes cover more than 0.95% of the sample.

The sequencing sample was made of memory CD4+ T cells from blood. The rearranged segments are TRBV29-1 and TRBJ2-4, with the D gene not confidently named. The clonotype comes from an adult in good health and CMV-seronegative. The CDR3 protein is CSVDGAKNIQYF. The DNA reads TGCAGCGTTGATGGCGCCAAAAACATTCAGTACTTC.